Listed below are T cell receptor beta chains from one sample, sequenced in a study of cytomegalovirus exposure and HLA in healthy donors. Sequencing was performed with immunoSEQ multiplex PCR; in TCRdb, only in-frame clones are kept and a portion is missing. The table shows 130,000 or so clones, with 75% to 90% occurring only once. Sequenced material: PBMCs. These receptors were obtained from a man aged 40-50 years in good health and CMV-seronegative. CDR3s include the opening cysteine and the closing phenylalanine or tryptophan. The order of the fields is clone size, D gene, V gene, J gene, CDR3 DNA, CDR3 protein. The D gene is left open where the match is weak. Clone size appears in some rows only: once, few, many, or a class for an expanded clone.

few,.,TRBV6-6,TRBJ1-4,TGTGCCACTAGCTTTGTGCATGAAAAACTGTTTTTT,CATSFVHEKLFF
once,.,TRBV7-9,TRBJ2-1,TGTGCCAGCAGGGCAAAACCTGTTGAGCAGTTCTTC,CASRAKPVEQFF
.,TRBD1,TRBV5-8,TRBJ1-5,TGTGCCAGCAGCCCGACAGGGTCCGGCAATCAGCCCCAGCATTTT,CASSPTGSGNQPQHF
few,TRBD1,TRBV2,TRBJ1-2,TGTGCCAGCAGTGACCCGGGGGCCGGGACAGTCCATGGCTACACCTTC,CASSDPGAGTVHGYTF
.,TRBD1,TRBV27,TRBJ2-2,TGTGCCAGCAGTATTTTACAGGGGGCCCCGAGGGAGCTGTTTTTT,CASSILQGAPRELFF
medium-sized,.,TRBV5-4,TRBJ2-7,TGTGCCAGCAGCTTAGGGGGGGTCTTCACATCGGACGAGCAGTACTTC,CASSLGGVFTSDEQYF
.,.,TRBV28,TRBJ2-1,TGTGCCAGCAGTAACCCGTGGAGCTCCTACAATGAGCAGTTCTTC,CASSNPWSSYNEQFF
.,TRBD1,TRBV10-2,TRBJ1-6,TGCGCCAGCAGTGAGGCGGACAGGTCACCCCTCCACTTT,CASSEADRSPLHF
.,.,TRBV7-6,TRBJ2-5,TGTGCCAGCAGCTTAGCTACGGTAATGGAGACCCAGTACTTC,CASSLATVMETQYF
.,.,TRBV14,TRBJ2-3,TGTGCCAGCAGCCGAAGACCAGTTCGCGGTGGGGATACGCAGTATTTT,CASSRRPVRGGDTQYF
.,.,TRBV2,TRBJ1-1,TGTGCCAGCAGTGGCCCTGCGGGGTCGACTGAAGCTTTCTTT,CASSGPAGSTEAFF
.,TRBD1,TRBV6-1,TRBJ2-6,TGTGCCAGCAGTGTTACCGGGACAGACCGCTCTGGGGCCAACGCCCTGACTTTC,CASSVTGTDRSGANALTF
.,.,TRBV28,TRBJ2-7,TGTGCCAGCAGCCCAATAGGGGTAAGCTCCTACGAGCAGTACTTC,CASSPIGVSSYEQYF
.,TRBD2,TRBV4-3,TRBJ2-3,TGCGCCAGCAGCCAAGGCCCCAGGGCGGGGGGCACAGATACGCAGTATTTT,CASSQGPRAGGTDTQYF
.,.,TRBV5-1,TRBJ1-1,TGCGCCAGCAGCTTGGCGACATCGGGGGCTGAAGCTTTCTTT,CASSLATSGAEAFF
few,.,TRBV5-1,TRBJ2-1,TGCGCCAGCAGCCCTGGACTCGATACCGGCGATGAGCAGTTCTTC,CASSPGLDTGDEQFF
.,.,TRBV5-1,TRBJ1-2,TGCGCCAGCAGCTACTGGGAGACTGGAATGGGAGGCTACACCTTC,CASSYWETGMGGYTF
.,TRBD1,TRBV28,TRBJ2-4,TGTGCCAGCAGTCAGGACAGGGTAGACAAAAACAGTCAGTACTTC,CASSQDRVDKNSQYF
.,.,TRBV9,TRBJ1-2,TGTGCCAGCAGCGTTGGCAGGGGCATGAACTATGGCTACACCTTC,CASSVGRGMNYGYTF
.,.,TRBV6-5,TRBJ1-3,TGTGCCAGCAGTTACTTCGGGGCAGGAGGGGCCACCATATATTTT,CASSYFGAGGATIYF
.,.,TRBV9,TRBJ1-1,TGTGCCAGCAGCGTACAGGGAAACATGAACACTGAAGCTTTCTTT,CASSVQGNMNTEAFF
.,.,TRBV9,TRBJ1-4,TGTGCCAGCAGCGTGGGGTCGGGGGGGCTCGAAAAACTGTTTTTT,CASSVGSGGLEKLFF
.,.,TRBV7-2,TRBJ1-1,TGTGCCAGCAGCCTCGGGGGGACACTGAACACTGAAGCTTTCTTT,CASSLGGTLNTEAFF
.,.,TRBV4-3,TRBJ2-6,TGCGCCAGCAGCTATCGGTGGGCCGGGGCCAACGTCCTGACTTTC,CASSYRWAGANVLTF
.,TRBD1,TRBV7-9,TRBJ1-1,TGTGCCAGCAGGACACGGGACAGTTCCAACACTGAAGCTTTCTTT,CASRTRDSSNTEAFF
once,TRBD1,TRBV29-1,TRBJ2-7,TGCAGCGTTGAACCGGGGACAGGGACTTACGAGCAGTACTTC,CSVEPGTGTYEQYF
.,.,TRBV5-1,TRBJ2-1,TGCGCCAGCAGCTTCTCGTATGAGCAGTTCTTC,CASSFSYEQFF
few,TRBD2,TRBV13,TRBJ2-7,TGTGCCAGCAGCCAGATTCAGCGGGGGGCCGACGAGCAGTACTTC,CASSQIQRGADEQYF
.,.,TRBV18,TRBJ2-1,TGTGCCAGCTCACCACCTAGCCTCTCCTACAATGAGCAGTTCTTC,CASSPPSLSYNEQFF
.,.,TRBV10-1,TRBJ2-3,TGCGCCAGCAGTGAGTCTATTAGGTCAAGCGGGAGCACAGATACGCAGTATTTT,CASSESIRSSGSTDTQYF
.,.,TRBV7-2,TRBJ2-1,TGTGCCAGCAGCTCGGACTATAGCTCCTACAATGAGCAGTTCTTC,CASSSDYSSYNEQFF
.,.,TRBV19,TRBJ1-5,TGTGCCAGTAGGCTGACACAATCGGCCCAGCCCCAGCATTTT,CASRLTQSAQPQHF
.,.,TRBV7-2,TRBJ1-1,TGTGCCAGCAGCTTAACCAGGGTGATCGCTGAAGCTTTCTTT,CASSLTRVIAEAFF
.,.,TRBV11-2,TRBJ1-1,TGTGCCAGCAGCCCCCCCGGGGGGAACACTGAAGCTTTCTTT,CASSPPGGNTEAFF
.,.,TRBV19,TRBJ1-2,TGTGCCAGTACTCTGACGAGGGCCTACGACCCCCATGGCTACACCTTC,CASTLTRAYDPHGYTF
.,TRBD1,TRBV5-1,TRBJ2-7,TGCGCCAGCAGCCCGACAGGGGGGAACTACGAGCAGTACTTC,CASSPTGGNYEQYF
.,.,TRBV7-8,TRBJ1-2,TGTGCCAGCAGCTTGTTGACGGAGACTAACTATGGCTACACCTTC,CASSLLTETNYGYTF
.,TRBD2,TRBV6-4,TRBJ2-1,TGTGCCAGCAGTAGGCTAGCGGGGGCCTCAAACAATGAGCAGTTCTTC,CASSRLAGASNNEQFF
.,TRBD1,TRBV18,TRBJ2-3,TGTGCCAGCCCACCGTTGGGACAGGGAGCCACAGATACGCAGTATTTT,CASPPLGQGATDTQYF
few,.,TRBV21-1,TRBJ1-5,TGTGCCAGCAGCAAAGGGGCGGCGGGGTACAATCAGCCCCAGCATTTT,CASSKGAAGYNQPQHF
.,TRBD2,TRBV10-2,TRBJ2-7,TGCGCCAGCAGTGAGTCTGGACTAGCGGGAGGTTTCGAGCAGTACTTC,CASSESGLAGGFEQYF
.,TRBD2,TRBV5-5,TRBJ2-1,TGTGCCAGCAGTTCAGGGACTAGCAGAAAGGGTTCCTACAATGAGCAGTTCTTC,CASSSGTSRKGSYNEQFF